This TCR beta chain came from a study of T cell repertoires in cytomegalovirus infection. Across the study: TCR beta signatures that were public indicated CMV infection and matching HLA type. Broader study findings: Cumulative frequency (of public TCR beta family members) identified carriers of CMV plus the relevant HLA. Dominating the ex vivo response were TCR beta clonotypes that were CMV-specific and HLA-C-restricted.

MiXCR was run by TCRdb on the reads, yielding one entry per CDR3 protein. The table lists roughly 230,000 distinct CDR3 sequences, 22% of them singletons. This CDR3 spans 14 amino acids. CDR1 and CDR2 from the germline V gene are LNHNV and YYDKDF (reference sequence). Trimming left V 8 bases short and J 2 bases short, with 16 bases between. This clonotype was seen a few times. The antigen remains undetermined. The V and J genes are TRBV15 and TRBJ2-7; D is perhaps TRBD1 (6 bases). This receptor was identified in a human donor in good health (CMV status not recorded). Some clones in this sample may be carry-over from other donors' samples. The sequenced sample was CD8+ T cells from PBMCs. CDR3 loop: CATADAGATYEQYF. CDR3 coding DNA: TGTGCCACCGCTGACGCAGGGGCAACCTACGAGCAGTACTTC.